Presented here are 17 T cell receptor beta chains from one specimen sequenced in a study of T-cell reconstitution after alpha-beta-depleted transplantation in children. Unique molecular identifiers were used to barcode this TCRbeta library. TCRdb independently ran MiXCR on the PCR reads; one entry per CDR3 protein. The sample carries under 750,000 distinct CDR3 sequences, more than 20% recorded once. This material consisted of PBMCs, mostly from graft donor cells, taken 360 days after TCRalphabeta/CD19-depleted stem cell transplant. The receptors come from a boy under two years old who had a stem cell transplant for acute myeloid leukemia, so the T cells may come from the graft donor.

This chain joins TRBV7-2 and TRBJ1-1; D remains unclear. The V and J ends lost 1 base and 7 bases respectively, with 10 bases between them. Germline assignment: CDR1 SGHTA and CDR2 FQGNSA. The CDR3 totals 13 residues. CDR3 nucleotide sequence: TGTGCCAGCAGCTTAGAGTTCAGGCGTGAAGCTTTCTTT. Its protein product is CASSLEFRREAFF.

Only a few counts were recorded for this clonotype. The CDR3 DNA is TGTGCCAGCAGCCAAGTGACAAACTACTTGAATGAGCAGTTCTTC. Amino acids: CASSQVTNYLNEQFF. V gene TRBV14 combines with J gene TRBJ2-1; no firm D call. Germline loops: CDR1 SGHDN, CDR2 FVKESK. The CDR3 is made up of 15 amino acids. Trimming took off 1 base at V and 7 bases at J, with 14 bases between the two ends.

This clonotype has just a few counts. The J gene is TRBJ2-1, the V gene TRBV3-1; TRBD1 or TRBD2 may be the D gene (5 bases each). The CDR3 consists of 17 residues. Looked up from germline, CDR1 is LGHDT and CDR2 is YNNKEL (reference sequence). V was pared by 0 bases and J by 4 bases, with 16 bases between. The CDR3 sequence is CASSQDRDGSPYNEQFF. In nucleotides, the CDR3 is TGTGCCAGCAGCCAAGATCGGGACGGGTCCCCGTACAATGAGCAGTTCTTC.

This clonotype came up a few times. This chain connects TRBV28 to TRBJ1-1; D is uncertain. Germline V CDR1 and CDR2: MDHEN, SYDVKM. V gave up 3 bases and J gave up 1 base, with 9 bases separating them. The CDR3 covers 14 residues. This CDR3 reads CASSFPPENTEAFF. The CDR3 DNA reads TGTGCCAGCAGTTTCCCACCCGAGAACACTGAAGCTTTCTTT.

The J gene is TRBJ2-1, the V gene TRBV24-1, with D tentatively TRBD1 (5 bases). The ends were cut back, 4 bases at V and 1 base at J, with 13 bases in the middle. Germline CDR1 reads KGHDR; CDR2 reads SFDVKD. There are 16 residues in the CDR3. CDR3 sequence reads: CATSEVTDDSYNEQFF. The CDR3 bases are TGTGCCACCAGTGAGGTGACAGACGATTCCTACAATGAGCAGTTCTTC.

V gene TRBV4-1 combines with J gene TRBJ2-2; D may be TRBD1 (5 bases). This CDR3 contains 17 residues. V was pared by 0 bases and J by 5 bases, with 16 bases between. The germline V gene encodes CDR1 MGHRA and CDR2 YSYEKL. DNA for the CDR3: TGCGCCAGCAGCCAAGATCGGCAGGGTAGAAGGACCGGGGAGCTGTTTTTT. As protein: CASSQDRQGRRTGELFF.

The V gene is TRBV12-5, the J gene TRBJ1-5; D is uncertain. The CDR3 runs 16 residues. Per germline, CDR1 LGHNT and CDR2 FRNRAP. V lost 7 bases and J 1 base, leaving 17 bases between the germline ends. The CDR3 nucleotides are TGTGCTAGTGTTATACAATGGAGACAAAGCAATCAGCCCCAGCATTTT. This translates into CASVIQWRQSNQPQHF.

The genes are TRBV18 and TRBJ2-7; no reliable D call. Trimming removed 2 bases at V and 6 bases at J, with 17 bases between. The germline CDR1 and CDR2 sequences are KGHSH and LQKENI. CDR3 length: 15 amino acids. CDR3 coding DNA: TGTGCCAGCTCACCATTTAAGGGTCCGACTGGCGAGCAGTACTTC. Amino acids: CASSPFKGPTGEQYF.

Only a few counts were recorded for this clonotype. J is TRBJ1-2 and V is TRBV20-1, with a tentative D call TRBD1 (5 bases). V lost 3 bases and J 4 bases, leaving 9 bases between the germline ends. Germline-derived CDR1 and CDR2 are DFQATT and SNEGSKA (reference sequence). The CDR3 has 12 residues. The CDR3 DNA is TGCAGTGCTAGTTGGGACCGCTATGGCTACACCTTC. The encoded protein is CSASWDRYGYTF.

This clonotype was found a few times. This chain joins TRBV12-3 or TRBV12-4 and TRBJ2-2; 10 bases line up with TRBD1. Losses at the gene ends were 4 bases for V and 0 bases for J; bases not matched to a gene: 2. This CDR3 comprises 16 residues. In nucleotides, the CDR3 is TGTGCCAGCAGTTCCGGACAGGGGGCGAACACCGGGGAGCTGTTTTTT. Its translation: CASSSGQGANTGELFF.

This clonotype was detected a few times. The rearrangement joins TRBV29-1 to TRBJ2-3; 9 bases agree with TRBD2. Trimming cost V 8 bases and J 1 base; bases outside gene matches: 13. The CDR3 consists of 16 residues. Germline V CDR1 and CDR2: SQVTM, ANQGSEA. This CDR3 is CSLQGMRGGGTDTQYF. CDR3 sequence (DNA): TGCAGCCTTCAGGGGATGCGGGGGGGCGGCACAGATACGCAGTATTTT.

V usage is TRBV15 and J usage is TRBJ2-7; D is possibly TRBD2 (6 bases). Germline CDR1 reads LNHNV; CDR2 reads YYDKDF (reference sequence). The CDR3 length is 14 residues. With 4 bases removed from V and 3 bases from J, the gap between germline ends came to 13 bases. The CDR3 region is CATSTKTRFYEQYF. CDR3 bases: TGTGCCACCAGCACCAAGACTAGATTCTACGAGCAGTACTTC.

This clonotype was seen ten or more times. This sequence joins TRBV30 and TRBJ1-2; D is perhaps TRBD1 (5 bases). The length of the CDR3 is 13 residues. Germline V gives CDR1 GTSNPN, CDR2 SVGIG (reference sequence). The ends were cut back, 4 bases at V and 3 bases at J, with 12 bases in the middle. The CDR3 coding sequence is TGTGCCTGGACCACATCAGGGTACTATGGCTACACCTTC. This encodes CAWTTSGYYGYTF.

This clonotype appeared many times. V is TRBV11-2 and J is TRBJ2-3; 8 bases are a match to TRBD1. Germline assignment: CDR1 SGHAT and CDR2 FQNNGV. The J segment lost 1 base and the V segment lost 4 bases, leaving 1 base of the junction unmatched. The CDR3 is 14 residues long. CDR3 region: CASSSGQGTDTQYF. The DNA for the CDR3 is TGTGCCAGCAGCTCGGGACAGGGCACAGATACGCAGTATTTT.

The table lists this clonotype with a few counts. The CDR3 here is CASSGRGPDTQYF. The CDR3 nucleotides read TGTGCCAGCAGCGGTAGGGGCCCAGATACGCAGTATTTT. The J gene is TRBJ2-3, the V gene TRBV25-1, with a possible D match to TRBD1 (5 bases). There are 13 residues in the CDR3. Germline V gives CDR1 MGHDK, CDR2 SYGVNS. V was pared by 6 bases and J by 4 bases, with 11 bases between.

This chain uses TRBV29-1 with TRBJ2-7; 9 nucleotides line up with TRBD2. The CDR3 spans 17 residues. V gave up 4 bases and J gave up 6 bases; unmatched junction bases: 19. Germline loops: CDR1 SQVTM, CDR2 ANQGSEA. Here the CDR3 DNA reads TGCAGCGTTGTCCTTAAGCCGGGACTAGCATCCCCCGTCGAGCAGTACTTC. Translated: CSVVLKPGLASPVEQYF.

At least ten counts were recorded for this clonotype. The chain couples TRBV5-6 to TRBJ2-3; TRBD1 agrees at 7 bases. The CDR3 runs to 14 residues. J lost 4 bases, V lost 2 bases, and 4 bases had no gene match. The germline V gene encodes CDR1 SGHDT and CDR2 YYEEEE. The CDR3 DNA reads TGTGCCAGCAGCTTCGGCCAGGGGGCAGATACGCAGTATTTT. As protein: CASSFGQGADTQYF. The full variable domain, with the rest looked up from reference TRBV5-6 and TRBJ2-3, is DAGVTQSPTHLIKTRGQQVTLRCSPKSGHDTVSWYQQALGQGPQFIFQYYEEEERQRGNFPDRFSGHQFPNYSSELNVNALLLGDSALYLCASSFGQGADTQYFGPGTRLTVL.